The entry that follows covers one T cell receptor beta chain sequence. Terminally differentiated effector memory CD45RA+ cells were excluded by CCR7 positive selection of CD45RO-negative cells. This sample stems from a study of shared clonotypes between healthy human individuals. Here immunoSEQ multiplex PCR was the method, and the copy in TCRdb shows in-frame clones only, minus some. The sample holds around 600,000 clones; roughly 95% are singletons and the top ten take 0.11%. The TCR comes from a woman in her 30s in good health. The material sequenced was naive CD8+ T cells sorted from blood.

This CDR3 reads CASSLPSEYTEAFF. CDR3 nucleotide sequence: TGTGCCAGCAGCCTTCCGTCCGAGTACACTGAAGCTTTCTTT. The rearrangement links TRBV5-6 to TRBJ1-1; D is undetermined. Trimming pared 4 bases from V and 3 bases from J, leaving 13 bases between. The CDR3 is made up of 14 amino acids. Germline V CDR1 and CDR2: SGHDT, YYEEEE.